The 5 T cell receptor beta chains below all came from one sample that was sequenced in a study of cytomegalovirus exposure and HLA in healthy donors. The PCR made use of 60 Vbeta and 13 Jbeta primers. Measured with immunoSEQ multiplex PCR; TCRdb has only the in-frame clones, and not every one. The sample records about 110,000 clones, around 75% being singletons. The sample comprised PBMCs. These receptors came from a man aged 35 to 55 in good health and CMV-seronegative.

The chain carries TRBV15 and TRBJ2-3, with TRBD2 matching over 8 bases. Germline loops: CDR1 LNHNV, CDR2 YYDKDF (reference sequence). This CDR3 contains 17 residues. V was clipped by 0 bases and J by 9 bases; unmatched bases: 14. Here the CDR3 reads CATSRDVAGGLGDTQYF. In DNA, the CDR3 is TGTGCCACCAGCAGAGATGTGGCGGGGGGCTTAGGGGACACGCAGTATTTT.

Concerning this clone: At one of its ends the junction is not consistent with the germline gene, which may arise from a read error. The chain recombines TRBV7-9 with TRBJ1-4; maybe TRBD1 (5 bases). The CDR3 loop spans 13 amino acids. CDR1 is SEHNR and CDR2 is FQNEAQ in the germline V gene (reference sequence). DNA of the CDR3: TGTTCCAGCAGCTTGGGACTTCTAGAAAAACTGTTTTTT. It translates to CSSSLGLLEKLFF.

This chain links TRBV7-6 with TRBJ2-1; maybe TRBD2 (6 bases). Per germline, CDR1 SGHVS and CDR2 FNYEAQ. V was trimmed by 5 bases and J by 3 bases, leaving 14 bases between them. This CDR3 region has 15 residues. The CDR3 loop is CASSLDGTYYNEQFF. CDR3 bases: TGTGCCAGCAGCCTCGACGGGACTTACTACAATGAGCAGTTCTTC.

The V call is TRBV11-2, the J call TRBJ2-5, with D tentatively TRBD2 (5 bases). The CDR3 contains 14 residues. The V and J ends lost 5 bases and 1 base respectively, with 11 bases between them. Per germline, CDR1 SGHAT and CDR2 FQNNGV. As DNA, the CDR3 is TGTGCCAGCAGCCTTCGGGGTGTCCAAGAGACCCAGTACTTC. Translation gives CASSLRGVQETQYF.

The chain couples TRBV6-1 to TRBJ1-5, with 7 bases aligning to TRBD1. From germline, CDR1 is MNHNS and CDR2 SASEGT. J gave up 0 bases and V 4 bases, and 12 bases lay outside the gene matches. The CDR3 is 18 amino acids. The CDR3 DNA follows: TGTGCCAGCAGTGCCCCAGGGACAGACCTTCTTAGCAATCAGCCCCAGCATTTT. Translation gives CASSAPGTDLLSNQPQHF.